This T cell receptor (beta chain) derives from a study of cytomegalovirus exposure and HLA in healthy donors. Overall study findings and caveats: Common viral pathogens (according to a later analysis) appeared linked to several of the most significant clusters. By a later analysis, the bulk of CMV-associated TCR beta chains appeared HLA-restricted.

As concerns this clone: What it recognizes is unknown.

Per germline, CDR1 MNHNS and CDR2 SASEGT. The CDR3 runs to 15 residues. The J segment lost 4 bases and the V segment lost 6 bases, leaving 10 bases of the junction unmatched. This PCR relied on a set of 60 Vbeta primers and 13 Jbeta primers. Sequenced by immunoSEQ multiplex PCR; TCRdb stores in-frame clones only, minus some. The data contain roughly 170,000 clones, roughly 71% of them singletons. The TCR was taken from a girl between 5 and 17 years old in good health and CMV-seronegative. Sequenced: PBMCs. The chain links TRBV6-1 to TRBJ2-7; 9 bases map to TRBD1. The CDR3 DNA follows: TGTGCCAGCAGGACCCCGGGACAGGGCGCGTACGAGCAGTACTTC. This codes for CASRTPGQGAYEQYF.